This passage covers 10 T cell receptor beta chains from one sample sequenced in a study of blood T cell repertoires in COVID-19 (dated by TCRdb to about 2020). Libraries were prepared through the immunoSEQ multiplex PCR assay. In its TCRdb copy, this immuneACCESS table keeps in-frame sequences only and misses some clones. Where compared with another copy, unresolved V genes explain less than half of these, and the others have no known cause. For this sample there are under 250,000 clones; approximately 88% appear just once. 27% of the sample comes from the top ten. What was sequenced was peripheral blood. All receptors come from a man between 35 and 55 years old with acute or convalescent COVID-19.

This rearrangement joins TRBV4-1 to TRBJ1-5; D is uncertain. The V end was cut by 2 bases, the J end by 5 bases, with 10 bases between. Germline V gene data show CDR1 as MGHRA and CDR2 as YSYEKL. The CDR3 has 14 amino acids. In DNA form, the CDR3 reads TGCGCCAGCAGCCAACCAGACGGGTATCAGCCCCAGCATTTT. Translation: CASSQPDGYQPQHF.

The V and J genes are TRBV18 and TRBJ2-7; 12 bases match TRBD2. CDR1 is KGHSH, CDR2 LQKENI, per germline. The CDR3 loop spans 15 amino acids. The ends lost 4 bases at V and 2 bases at J; junction bases unmatched: 3. The CDR3 DNA is TGTGCCAGCTCACGGACTAGCGGGGTTACCTACGAGCAGTACTTC. Translated: CASSRTSGVTYEQYF. Together with reference TRBV18 and TRBJ2-7, the CDR3 gives the full variable domain: NAGVMQNPRHLVRRRGQEARLRCSPMKGHSHVYWYRQLPEEGLKFMVYLQKENIIDESGMPKERFSAEFPKEGPSILRIQQVVRGDSAAYFCASSRTSGVTYEQYFGPGTRLTVT.

In nucleotides, the CDR3 is TGTGCCAGCAGACCACAGGGGGCCTATCAGCCCCAGCATTTT. It encodes CASRPQGAYQPQHF. J is TRBJ1-5 and V is TRBV6-5, with TRBD1 identical over 9 bases. This CDR3 spans 14 amino acids. Per the germline V gene, CDR1 is MNHEY and CDR2 is SVGAGI. V shed 6 bases, J shed 5 bases, and the junction held 5 bases outside the gene matches.

J is TRBJ2-5 and V is TRBV3-1 (or the pseudogene TRBV3-2); D might be TRBD2 (6 bases). The V and J ends lost 4 bases and 5 bases respectively, with 14 bases between them. Per germline, CDR1 LGHDT and CDR2 YNNKEL (reference sequence). The CDR3 consists of 14 residues. CDR3 nucleotide sequence: TGTGCCAGCAGCCCAAAGTGGGGGGAGGAGACCCAGTACTTC. This codes for CASSPKWGEETQYF.

The chain combines TRBV28 with TRBJ1-2; 10 bases agree with TRBD1. The junction had 8 bases not matched to a gene; V was cut back by 6 bases and J by 4 bases. The CDR3 runs to 15 residues. Germline V gives CDR1 MDHEN, CDR2 SYDVKM. CDR3 nucleotide sequence: TGTGCCAGCAGCTCTACCGGGACAGGGGCCTATGGCTACACCTTC. This translates into CASSSTGTGAYGYTF.

In its sample, this clone was seen once. DNA of the CDR3: TGTGCCAGCAGTCTAAACAACCCGACTAGCGGGAGTGCAGATACGCAGTATTTT. Residues: CASSLNNPTSGSADTQYF. The chain couples TRBV27 to TRBJ2-3, with 12 positions matching TRBD2. Trimming removed 5 bases from V and 4 bases from J; junction bases left unmatched: 13. Germline values: CDR1 MNHEY, CDR2 SMNVEV (reference sequence). The CDR3 sequence is 18 residues long.

This clone was picked up a small number of times. The J gene is TRBJ2-2, the V gene TRBV10-2; weak D call: TRBD1 (6 bases). Trimming cost V 8 bases and J 10 bases, with 11 bases left between them. The CDR3 totals 11 residues. CDR1 and CDR2 from the germline V gene are WSHSY and SAAADI. Written as DNA, the CDR3 is TGCGCCAGCGGGACACTACCGGAGCTGTTTTTT. Protein product: CASGTLPELFF.

This clone has more than one count but fewer than ten. The J gene is TRBJ2-3, the V gene TRBV2; 7 bases match TRBD2. Germline V gene sequence: CDR1 SNHLY, CDR2 FYNNEI. V lost 4 bases to trimming and J lost 4 bases; unmatched junction nucleotides: 5. This CDR3 region has 14 residues. Here the CDR3 reads CASSGGRVSDTQYF. The CDR3 DNA sequence: TGTGCCAGCAGTGGCGGGAGAGTATCAGATACGCAGTATTTT.

The chain's CDR3 is CAWMTRRATEAFF. DNA of the CDR3: TGTGCCTGGATGACCCGCAGGGCCACTGAAGCTTTCTTT. The chain joins TRBV30 to TRBJ1-1; tentative D call: TRBD1 (5 bases). The V end lost 4 bases, the J end lost 4 bases, and 13 bases lay between the germline ends. Germline CDR1 is GTSNPN and CDR2 is SVGIG (reference sequence). The CDR3 loop spans 13 amino acids.

The chain uses TRBV5-6 and TRBJ2-5; perhaps TRBD2 as D (5 bases). Between the trimmed V and J ends, which lost 0 bases and 4 bases, there was a span of 13 bases. CDR3 size: 15 residues. Germline V gene data show CDR1 as SGHDT and CDR2 as YYEEEE. The CDR3 DNA reads as TGTGCCAGCAGCTTGGTTTCGGGAAACGTAGAGACCCAGTACTTC. It specifies CASSLVSGNVETQYF.